The rows below give T cell receptor beta chains drawn from one sample of a study of blood T cells in healthy people across ages. TCRdb re-derived calls from the 5' RACE reads in MiXCR, one entry per CDR3 protein. The sample shows some 1.8 million distinct CDR3 sequences, 30% to 40% of them seen only once. Source material: blood. The receptor source for this set is a human donor in good health. The CDR3 runs from the conserved cysteine through the conserved F or W. D genes are given only for firm matches. Only some rows state a clone size, as once, few, many or a class for expanded clones.

clone_size | d_call | j_call | v_call | cdr3_nt | cdr3_aa
NA | NA | TRBJ1-2 | TRBV7-2 | TGTGCCAGCAGCTCTAACAGGGCCGGTAACTATGGCTACACCTTC | CASSSNRAGNYGYTF
NA | NA | TRBJ2-3 | TRBV15 | TGTGCCACCAGCAGAGCTGCCCAACCACACACAGATACGCAGTATTTT | CATSRAAQPHTDTQYF
NA | NA | TRBJ2-6 | TRBV29-1 | TGCAGCGTTGAACATGGGGTCAACGTCCTGACTTTC | CSVEHGVNVLTF
NA | NA | TRBJ1-2 | TRBV27 | TGTGCCAGCAGTAATCTAGGGGCTAACTATGGCTACACCTTC | CASSNLGANYGYTF
NA | TRBD2 | TRBJ2-4 | TRBV20-1 | TGCAGTGCGCACCTAGCGGGGGGGCCCAAAAACATTCAGTACTTC | CSAHLAGGPKNIQYF
NA | NA | TRBJ2-1 | TRBV11-3 | TGTGCCAGCAGCCCCCATAGTAAAGTCTACAATGAGCAGTTCTTC | CASSPHSKVYNEQFF
NA | NA | TRBJ2-4 | TRBV24-1 | TGTGCCACCAGTGATCCCCGGGTTGCCAAAAACATTCAGTACTTC | CATSDPRVAKNIQYF
NA | NA | TRBJ1-2 | TRBV12-3/TRBV12-4 | TGTGCCAGCAGTTTAGCGGCAGGACGCGACTATGGCTACACCTTC | CASSLAAGRDYGYTF
few | NA | TRBJ2-3 | TRBV5-1 | TGCGCCAGCAGCTCCGTGTATTCTAGCACAGATACGCAGTATTTT | CASSSVYSSTDTQYF
NA | NA | TRBJ2-5 | TRBV20-1 | TGCAGTGTAAAAGTGGGGCTCCAAGAGACCCAGTACTTC | CSVKVGLQETQYF
NA | NA | TRBJ2-5 | TRBV20-1 | TGCAGTGCCGCCCTGGCCCTGGAGACCCAGTACTTC | CSAALALETQYF
few | NA | TRBJ1-2 | TRBV7-2 | TGTGCCAGCAGTTTAGTGGCAGGCTATGGCTACACCTTC | CASSLVAGYGYTF
NA | NA | TRBJ2-1 | TRBV5-1 | TGCGCCAGCAGCTTGGATGTTTCGGGGGCATATACCAATGAGCAGTTCTTC | CASSLDVSGAYTNEQFF
few | NA | TRBJ1-5 | TRBV27 | TGTGCCAGCAGTTTAAACGGCCGTTACCGATATAGCAATCAGCCCCAGCATTTT | CASSLNGRYRYSNQPQHF
NA | NA | TRBJ2-7 | TRBV6-2/TRBV6-3 | TGTGCCAGCAGACGACCGACAGGCAACCGTATGGAGCAGTACTTC | CASRRPTGNRMEQYF
few | NA | TRBJ2-7 | TRBV5-6 | TGTGCCAGCAGCTTGGGTTCAGGGGCGACTTTATACGAGCAGTACTTC | CASSLGSGATLYEQYF
NA | TRBD1 | TRBJ2-5 | TRBV5-1 | TGCGCCAGCAGCTTGGGGGTACGACAGGGAGAGACCCAGTACTTC | CASSLGVRQGETQYF
many | TRBD1 | TRBJ2-1 | TRBV6-2/TRBV6-3 | TGTGCCAGCAGCTCCGGGACAGGTTACAATGAGCAGTTCTTC | CASSSGTGYNEQFF
NA | TRBD1 | TRBJ2-1 | TRBV29-1 | TGCAGCGTCGGTTGGGGGACAGGGATCGAAAATGAGCAGTTCTTC | CSVGWGTGIENEQFF
once | TRBD1 | TRBJ2-6 | TRBV15 | TGTGCCACCAGCCTCAACCCGGGACAGGGTCTCTCTGGGGCCAACGTCCTGACTTTC | CATSLNPGQGLSGANVLTF
NA | NA | TRBJ2-7 | TRBV7-2 | TGTGCCAGCAGCTTACCCACGGTGCTCTCCTACGAGCAGTACTTC | CASSLPTVLSYEQYF
few | TRBD2 | TRBJ2-7 | TRBV12-3/TRBV12-4 | TGTGCCAGCACCCCTAGCGGGGGGACCTCTCTAAGGCAGTACTTC | CASTPSGGTSLRQYF
few | NA | TRBJ2-1 | TRBV15 | TGTGCCACCAGCAGAGATCGCAGCGGATTTTCGTCCCAGGGCACCTACAATGAGCAGTTCTTC | CATSRDRSGFSSQGTYNEQFF
once | NA | TRBJ2-1 | TRBV7-9 | TGTGCCAGCAGCTTAGTCAGCAAGAGCAATGAGCAGTTCTTC | CASSLVSKSNEQFF
once | TRBD1 | TRBJ2-7 | TRBV7-9 | TGTGCCAGCAGCTTGACACCGGGACAGGGACTATACGAGCAGTACTTC | CASSLTPGQGLYEQYF
many | NA | TRBJ1-1 | TRBV5-1 | TGTGCCAGCAGCTTAGGGGCCACGAACACTGAAGCTTTCTTT | CASSLGATNTEAFF
NA | NA | TRBJ2-5 | TRBV20-1 | TGCAGTGCTAGGGTCGGACTAAGGGAGACCCAGTACTTC | CSARVGLRETQYF
once | NA | TRBJ1-2 | TRBV9 | TGTGCCAGCGGCGTAGATATCGTGGGGGGCTATGGCTACACCTTC | CASGVDIVGGYGYTF
few | NA | TRBJ2-7 | TRBV28 | TGTGCCAGCAGTTTACACAACTACGAGCAGTACTTC | CASSLHNYEQYF